This T cell receptor (beta chain) was obtained from a study of naive and memory T cell subsets. Cells stained for CD3, CD4, CD8, CD45RA, CD27 and viability were sorted into four CD45RA/CD27 subsets. Both TRBC1 and TRBC2 were covered by a beta constant-region primer of two equimolar oligonucleotides. The ligated cDNA underwent four PCR rounds using SP2 and nested alpha and beta constant-region primers. Ligation attached a single-stranded oligonucleotide with a 12-nucleotide UMI and the SP2 primer to the cDNA 3' end. TCRdb re-analysed the UMI-ligation and nested PCR reads in MiXCR, keeping a single row per CDR3 protein. This sample carries 80,000 to 95,000 distinct CDR3 sequences, approximately 9.2% of them seen once, and the ten largest clones take roughly 1.2%. CDR1 is MDHEN, CDR2 SYDVKM, per germline. This CDR3 comprises 13 residues. After removal of 2 bases from V and 14 bases from J, the junction contained 8 bases not matched to a gene.

The sample comprised naive CD8+ T cells from blood. The source is a human donor in good health. This sequence joins TRBV28 and TRBJ2-1, with TRBD2 identical over 8 bases. CDR3 in amino acids: CASSLPAGEEEFF. In DNA form, the CDR3 reads TGTGCCAGCAGTTTACCAGCGGGAGAAGAGGAGTTCTTC.